This T cell receptor beta chain was identified in a study of blood T cells in healthy people across ages. Ten or more counts support this clonotype. A second PCR of roughly 7 to 11 cycles used a sample-barcoded 5' primer and a J-beta primer mix. In TCRdb, the 5' RACE reads were re-called with MiXCR into one record per CDR3 protein. In the table there are 900,000 to 950,000 distinct CDR3 sequences, 25% to 30% of which are singletons. A minimum of 6 micrograms of total RNA was extracted per sample. These data were likewise used in another study, on T cells of mothers and their children.

This TCR was sampled from a woman aged 40 to 55 in good health. Sequencing was done on a sample of blood.

The CDR3 spells CASSLGGGRDEQYF. CDR3 nucleotides: TGTGCCAGCAGTCTCGGCGGGGGTAGGGACGAGCAGTACTTC. J is TRBJ2-7 and V is TRBV7-2; TRBD2 agrees at 7 bases. The germline gives CDR1 SGHTA, CDR2 FQGNSA. The CDR3 spans 14 residues. V shed 6 bases and J 5 bases; nucleotides not matched to a gene: 10.